This is a list of T cell receptor beta chains from one sample in a study of radiation and T cells in renal cell carcinoma. The method was immunoSEQ multiplex PCR; TCRdb's version includes in-frame clones alone and lacks a portion of them. Of 100,000 to 150,000 clones listed, about four fifths are singletons. Sequencing was performed on blood, taken from a patient whose treatment included radiotherapy and nephrectomy. Source of these receptors: a man aged 45-65 years with renal cell carcinoma. CDR3s include the opening cysteine and the closing phenylalanine or tryptophan. A D gene is named only where the DNA matches it firmly. Only some rows state a clone size, as once, few, many or a class for expanded clones.

>TRBV7-2|TRBJ2-7|-|-
TGTGCCAGCGCCTTCCTCCTCACATACGAGCAGTACTTC
CASAFLLTYEQYF
>TRBV9|TRBJ2-1|-|-
TGTGCCAGCAGCAAACAGGGCTCCTACAATGAGCAGTTCTTC
CASSKQGSYNEQFF
>TRBV6-4|TRBJ2-1|few|TRBD2
TGTGCCAGCAGTGAAGCGGGGGGGTACAATGAGCAGTTCTTC
CASSEAGGYNEQFF
>TRBV11-3|TRBJ2-2|once|-
TGTGCCAGCAGCTTAGTTGGGGGCACCGGGGAGCTGTTTTTT
CASSLVGGTGELFF
>TRBV7-8|TRBJ1-2|-|TRBD1
TGTGCCAGCAGCTTACAGGGGGATGCGTACTATGGCTACACCTTC
CASSLQGDAYYGYTF
>TRBV6-5|TRBJ1-2|-|-
TGTGCCAGCAGCCGTACAGGGTGGGGGTACTATGGCTACACCTTC
CASSRTGWGYYGYTF
>TRBV9|TRBJ2-1|few|TRBD1
TGTGCCAGCAGCGTAGGAGGGACAGGTGAGCAGTTCTTC
CASSVGGTGEQFF
>TRBV11-3|TRBJ1-1|few|-
TGTGCCAGCAGCTTAAGCAGGGCAGACACTGAAGCTTTCTTT
CASSLSRADTEAFF
>TRBV30|TRBJ2-5|-|-
TGTGCCTGGAGTGGGGGAAGGGAAGAGACCCAGTACTTC
CAWSGGREETQYF
>TRBV30|TRBJ2-4|-|-
TGTGCCTGGAGTGTACGAGGGCCTAGAAACATTCAGTACTTC
CAWSVRGPRNIQYF
>TRBV19|TRBJ2-2|-|TRBD2
TGTGCCAGTAGTCCTAGGCCTAGCGGGAGGAAAAGGACCGGGGAGCTGTTTTTT
CASSPRPSGRKRTGELFF
>TRBV28|TRBJ2-3|-|-
TGTGCCAGCAGATCAGGTGCAGAAGGGACAGATACGCAGTATTTT
CASRSGAEGTDTQYF
>TRBV19|TRBJ1-4|-|TRBD1
TGTGCCAGTAGCGACAGGGCAACTAATGAAAAACTGTTTTTT
CASSDRATNEKLFF
>TRBV7-2|TRBJ1-5|-|TRBD1
TGTGCCAGCAGCAGGACAGGAAACCTCAATCAGCCCCAGCATTTT
CASSRTGNLNQPQHF
>TRBV6-4|TRBJ2-2|-|-
TGTGCCAGCCGGGGGACGGTGAACACCGGGGAGCTGTTTTTT
CASRGTVNTGELFF
>TRBV19|TRBJ1-2|-|-
TGTGCCAGTAGTAGCGGGATTCAAGCCTATGGCTACACCTTC
CASSSGIQAYGYTF
>TRBV11-3|TRBJ2-7|few|-
TGTGCCAGCAGCCCCCGTCTAAGGGGGGCCCCTAAGCTCTACGAGCAGTACTTC
CASSPRLRGAPKLYEQYF
>TRBV9|TRBJ1-3|-|TRBD1
TGTGCCAGCAGTGAGGGGACAGCCCTCGTGAGCTCTGGAAACACCATATATTTT
CASSEGTALVSSGNTIYF
>TRBV30|TRBJ1-6|-|-
TGTGCCTGGAGTGAGGGTTATAATTCACCCCTCCACTTT
CAWSEGYNSPLHF
>TRBV25-1|TRBJ2-7|-|TRBD1
TGTGCCAGCAGTGATTACAGGGGGCGCACCTACGAGCAGTACTTC
CASSDYRGRTYEQYF
>TRBV18|TRBJ2-7|-|-
TGTGCCAGCTCCGGCGACTACGAGCAGTACTTC
CASSGDYEQYF
>TRBV29-1|TRBJ2-3|-|-
TGCAGCGTTGACGGAGGGCCAGGCACAGATACGCAGTATTTT
CSVDGGPGTDTQYF
>TRBV6-4|TRBJ1-2|-|TRBD1
TGTGCCAGCAGTGACTATACCGGGACAGGGAGCTTGTTAGGCTATGGCTACACCTTC
CASSDYTGTGSLLGYGYTF
>TRBV12-5|TRBJ2-7|-|-
TGTGCTAGTGGTACCGCCTTAGGGGCGGAAGTCGCCCCACACCACTACGAGCAGTACTTC
CASGTALGAEVAPHHYEQYF
>TRBV7-9|TRBJ2-1|-|-
TGTGCCAGCAGCTTCCCCTGGCGGGTGGCCCCCTACAATGAGCAGTTCTTC
CASSFPWRVAPYNEQFF
>TRBV5-6|TRBJ2-5|few|TRBD2
TGTGCCAGTCCCGCTCCTAGCGGGATGGGGGAGACCCAGTACTTC
CASPAPSGMGETQYF
>TRBV2|TRBJ2-3|-|TRBD2
TGTGCCAGCCAATTGCGGGGCGGGAGAGGAGGGCCAGATACGCAGTATTTT
CASQLRGGRGGPDTQYF
>TRBV27|TRBJ1-1|-|-
TGTGCCAGCAGTTTAGGCAGCTTCGACACTGAAGCTTTCTTT
CASSLGSFDTEAFF
>TRBV5-1|TRBJ2-1|-|TRBD2
TGCGCCAGCAGCTTGCCCCTAGCGGGAGGTACCTACAATGAGCAGTTCTTC
CASSLPLAGGTYNEQFF
>TRBV4-1|TRBJ2-1|-|TRBD1
TGCGCCAGCAGCCAGTGGACAGGATCGCACAATGAGCAGTTCTTC
CASSQWTGSHNEQFF
>TRBV18|TRBJ2-1|-|TRBD2
TGTGCCAGCTCAGCGATACTAGCGGGAGATGAGCAGTTCTTC
CASSAILAGDEQFF
>TRBV27|TRBJ2-7|-|-
TGTGCCAGCAGTTTATCGGGGGTGGGCAGCTCCTACGAGCAGTACTTC
CASSLSGVGSSYEQYF
>TRBV18|TRBJ2-2|-|-
TGTGCCAGCTCACCACCGGGGAACACCGGGGAGCTGTTTTTT
CASSPPGNTGELFF
>TRBV5-6|TRBJ1-3|-|-
TGTGCCAGCAGCCGGTACACGGACTCTGGAAACACCATATATTTT
CASSRYTDSGNTIYF
>TRBV29-1|TRBJ1-1|-|-
TGCAGCGTTGCCGGGGGGGGGAACGCTGAAGCTTTCTTT
CSVAGGGNAEAFF
>TRBV5-6|TRBJ2-7|-|-
TGTGCCAGCAGCCCCGGGACTTTTACCTACGAGCAGTACTTC
CASSPGTFTYEQYF
>TRBV4-3|TRBJ2-5|-|TRBD1
TGCGCCAGCAGCCTGTCGACAGGGGCCAGAGAGACCCAGTACTTC
CASSLSTGARETQYF
>TRBV7-6|TRBJ2-2|-|TRBD2
TGTGCCAGCAGCCGATTCGGGGGGGCGAACACCGGGGAGCTGTTTTTT
CASSRFGGANTGELFF
>TRBV7-2|TRBJ2-1|-|-
TGTGCCAGCAGCCCCCCTGGGGCCTACAATGAGCAGTTCTTC
CASSPPGAYNEQFF
>TRBV5-1|TRBJ2-1|-|-
TGCGCCAGCAGCTTGAGGAACAGCAATGAGCAGTTCTTC
CASSLRNSNEQFF
>TRBV10-1|TRBJ2-2|-|-
TGCGCCAGCCGGGGCGGGACGAACACCGGGGAGCTGTTTTTT
CASRGGTNTGELFF
>TRBV2|TRBJ2-7|-|TRBD2
TGTGCCAGCAGGGCGGCGGGGGGCTACGAGCAGTACTTC
CASRAAGGYEQYF
>TRBV5-4|TRBJ2-2|-|TRBD2
TGTGCCAGCAGCGCCGGAGGTAGCGGGGGTGTCGGGGAGCTGTTTTTT
CASSAGGSGGVGELFF
>TRBV9|TRBJ1-4|-|-
TGTGCCAGCAGCGCCTCACCGAGATTTGGTGAAAAACTGTTTTTT
CASSASPRFGEKLFF
>TRBV29-1|TRBJ2-3|few|-
TGCAGCGTTGTTGTGGTGGCAGATACGCAGTATTTT
CSVVVVADTQYF
>TRBV30|TRBJ2-3|-|TRBD1
TGTGCCACACCCCGGGACAGGGGGCGGTTTGATACGCAGTATTTT
CATPRDRGRFDTQYF
>TRBV6-5|TRBJ2-5|-|TRBD2
TGTGCCAGCAGTTACTCGAGCGGGAGGGGGGAGACCCAGTACTTC
CASSYSSGRGETQYF
>TRBV7-9|TRBJ1-2|-|-
TGTGCCAGCAGCTTGACGAGGGGCTACACCTTC
CASSLTRGYTF
>TRBV7-2|TRBJ2-2|-|-
TGTGCCAGCAGAGACAGGAGAAACACCGGGGAGCTGTTTTTT
CASRDRRNTGELFF
>TRBV5-1|TRBJ1-4|-|-
TGCGCCAGCAGCTCCCGACCTGCAACTAATGAAAAACTGTTTTTT
CASSSRPATNEKLFF
>TRBV2|TRBJ2-2|-|-
TGTGCCAGCAGTGAGTTAGGCGGGATGAACGCCGGGGAGCTGTTTTTT
CASSELGGMNAGELFF
>TRBV5-4|TRBJ2-5|once|TRBD1
TGTGCCAGCAGCCAGGACAGGGGGGTCCAAGAGACCCAGTACTTC
CASSQDRGVQETQYF
>TRBV5-1|TRBJ2-5|-|-
TGCGCCAGCAGCCGTCAAGAGACCCAGTACTTC
CASSRQETQYF
>TRBV30|TRBJ1-2|-|TRBD1
TGTGCCTCATCCGGGACAGGGGTCTATGGCTACACCTTC
CASSGTGVYGYTF
>TRBV5-6|TRBJ2-7|-|TRBD1
TGTGCCAGCAGCTCCGGGACAGGGGCCCTTTGGGAGCAGTACTTC
CASSSGTGALWEQYF